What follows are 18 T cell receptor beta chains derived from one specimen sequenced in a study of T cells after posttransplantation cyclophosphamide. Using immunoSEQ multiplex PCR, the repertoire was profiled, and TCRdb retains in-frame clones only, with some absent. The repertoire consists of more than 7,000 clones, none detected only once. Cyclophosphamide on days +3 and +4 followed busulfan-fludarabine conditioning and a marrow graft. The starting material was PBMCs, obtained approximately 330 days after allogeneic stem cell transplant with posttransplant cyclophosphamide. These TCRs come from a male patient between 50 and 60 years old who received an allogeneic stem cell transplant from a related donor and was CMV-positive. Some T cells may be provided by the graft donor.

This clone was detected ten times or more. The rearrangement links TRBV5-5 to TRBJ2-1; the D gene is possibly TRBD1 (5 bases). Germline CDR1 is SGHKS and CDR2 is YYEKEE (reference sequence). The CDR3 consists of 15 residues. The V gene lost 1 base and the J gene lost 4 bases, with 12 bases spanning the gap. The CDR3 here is CASSLRETAYNEQFF. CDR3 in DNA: TGTGCCAGCAGCTTGCGCGAGACAGCTTACAATGAGCAGTTCTTC.

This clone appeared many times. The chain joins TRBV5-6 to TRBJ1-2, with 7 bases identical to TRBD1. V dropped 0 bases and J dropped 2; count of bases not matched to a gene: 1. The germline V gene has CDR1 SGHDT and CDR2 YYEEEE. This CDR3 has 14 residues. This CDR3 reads CASSLDRGNYGYTF. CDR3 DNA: TGTGCCAGCAGCTTGGACAGGGGCAACTATGGCTACACCTTC.

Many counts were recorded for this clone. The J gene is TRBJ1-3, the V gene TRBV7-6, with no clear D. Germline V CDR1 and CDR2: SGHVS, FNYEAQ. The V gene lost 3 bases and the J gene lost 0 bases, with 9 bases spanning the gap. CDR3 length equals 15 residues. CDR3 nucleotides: TGTGCCAGCAGCTTTGCCAGGAACTCTGGAAACACCATATATTTT. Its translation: CASSFARNSGNTIYF.

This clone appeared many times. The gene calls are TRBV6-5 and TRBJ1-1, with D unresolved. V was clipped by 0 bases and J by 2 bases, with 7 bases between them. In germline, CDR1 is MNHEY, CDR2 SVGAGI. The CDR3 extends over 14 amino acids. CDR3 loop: CASSYSLLNTEAFF. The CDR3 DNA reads TGTGCCAGCAGTTACTCGTTACTAAACACTGAAGCTTTCTTT.

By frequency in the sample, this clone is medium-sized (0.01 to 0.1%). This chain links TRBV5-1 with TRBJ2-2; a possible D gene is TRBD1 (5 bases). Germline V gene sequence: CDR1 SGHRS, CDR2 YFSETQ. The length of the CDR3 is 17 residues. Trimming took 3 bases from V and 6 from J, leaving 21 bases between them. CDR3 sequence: CASSSPRLRGVPGELFF. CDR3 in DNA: TGCGCCAGCAGCTCCCCTCGGTTAAGGGGCGTCCCCGGGGAGCTGTTTTTT. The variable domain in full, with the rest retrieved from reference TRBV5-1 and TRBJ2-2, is KAGVTQTPRYLIKTRGQQVTLSCSPISGHRSVSWYQQTPGQGLQFLFEYFSETQRNKGNFPGRFSGRQFSNSRSEMNVSTLELGDSALYLCASSSPRLRGVPGELFFGEGSRLTVL.

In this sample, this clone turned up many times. The chain's CDR3 is CASSLGQGEKLFF. The CDR3 bases are TGCGCCAGCAGCTTGGGACAGGGAGAAAAACTGTTTTTT. V gene TRBV5-1 combines with J gene TRBJ1-4; 7 bases agree with TRBD1. The CDR3 is made up of 13 amino acids. Trimming at V came to 0 bases and at J to 8 bases, leaving 1 base not matched to a gene. From germline, CDR1 is SGHRS and CDR2 YFSETQ.

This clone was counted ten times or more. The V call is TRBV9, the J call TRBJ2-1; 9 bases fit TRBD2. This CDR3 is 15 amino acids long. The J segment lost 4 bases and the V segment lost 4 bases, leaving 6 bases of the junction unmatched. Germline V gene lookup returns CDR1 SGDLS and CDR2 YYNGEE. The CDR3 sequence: CASSSVAGAYNEQFF. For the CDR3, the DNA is TGTGCCAGCAGCTCCGTAGCGGGAGCTTACAATGAGCAGTTCTTC.

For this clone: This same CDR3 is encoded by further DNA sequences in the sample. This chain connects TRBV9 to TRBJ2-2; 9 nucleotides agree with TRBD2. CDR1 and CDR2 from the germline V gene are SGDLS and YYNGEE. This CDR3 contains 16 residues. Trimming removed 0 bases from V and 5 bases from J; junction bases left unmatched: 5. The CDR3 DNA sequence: TGTGCCAGCAGCGTAGAAGGGACTAGCTCGACCGGGGAGCTGTTTTTT. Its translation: CASSVEGTSSTGELFF.

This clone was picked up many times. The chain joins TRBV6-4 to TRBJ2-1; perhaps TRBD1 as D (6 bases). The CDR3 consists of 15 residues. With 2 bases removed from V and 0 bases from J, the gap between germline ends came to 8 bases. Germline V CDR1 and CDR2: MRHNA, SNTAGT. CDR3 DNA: TGTGCCAGCAGTGACACGGACAGCTCCTACAATGAGCAGTTCTTC. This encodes CASSDTDSSYNEQFF.

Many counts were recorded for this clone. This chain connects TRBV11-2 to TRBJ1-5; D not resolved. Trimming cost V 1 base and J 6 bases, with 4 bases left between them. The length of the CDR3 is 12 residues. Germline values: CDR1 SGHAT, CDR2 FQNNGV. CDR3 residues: CASSLVGQPQHF. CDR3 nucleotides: TGTGCCAGCAGCTTAGTCGGTCAGCCCCAGCATTTT.

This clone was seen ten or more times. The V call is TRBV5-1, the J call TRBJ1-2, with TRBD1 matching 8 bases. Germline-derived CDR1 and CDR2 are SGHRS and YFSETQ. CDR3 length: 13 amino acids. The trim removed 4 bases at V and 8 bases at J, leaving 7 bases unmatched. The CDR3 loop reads CASSPTGASGYTF. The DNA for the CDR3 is TGCGCCAGCAGCCCGACAGGGGCAAGCGGCTACACCTTC.

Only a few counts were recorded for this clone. In DNA, the CDR3 is TGTGCCAGCAGCCCAGGTGCATTAGCGGGAAAGAAGCAGTACTTC. Amino acids: CASSPGALAGKKQYF. This chain links TRBV7-2 with TRBJ2-7; 8 nucleotides match TRBD2. CDR1 is SGHTA, CDR2 FQGNSA, per germline. With 5 bases clipped from V and 8 bases from J, the junction kept 14 bases outside the gene matches. The CDR3 covers 15 residues.

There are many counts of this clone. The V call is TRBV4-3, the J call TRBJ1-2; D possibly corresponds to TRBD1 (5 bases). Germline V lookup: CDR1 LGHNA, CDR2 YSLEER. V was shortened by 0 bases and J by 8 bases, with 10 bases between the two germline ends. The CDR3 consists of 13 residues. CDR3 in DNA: TGCGCCAGCAGCCAAGACAGGGTGGGCGGCTACACCTTC. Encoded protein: CASSQDRVGGYTF.

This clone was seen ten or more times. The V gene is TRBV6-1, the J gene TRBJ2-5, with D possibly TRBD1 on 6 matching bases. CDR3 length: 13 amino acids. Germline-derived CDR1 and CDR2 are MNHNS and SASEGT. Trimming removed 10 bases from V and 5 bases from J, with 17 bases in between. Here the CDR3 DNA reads TGTGCCACTAGAAACCAGGGGTGGGAGACCCAGTACTTC. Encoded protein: CATRNQGWETQYF.

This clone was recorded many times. The CDR3 protein is CASSLQGKGAFF. The CDR3 nucleotides are TGTGCCAGCAGTCTACAGGGGAAGGGAGCTTTCTTT. The chain joins TRBV6-6 to TRBJ1-1; 7 nucleotides align to TRBD1. Germline trimming cut 5 bases from V and 10 bases from J; bases unmatched to any gene: 7. The CDR3 spans 12 residues. Per the germline V gene, CDR1 is MNHNY and CDR2 is SVGAGI (reference sequence).

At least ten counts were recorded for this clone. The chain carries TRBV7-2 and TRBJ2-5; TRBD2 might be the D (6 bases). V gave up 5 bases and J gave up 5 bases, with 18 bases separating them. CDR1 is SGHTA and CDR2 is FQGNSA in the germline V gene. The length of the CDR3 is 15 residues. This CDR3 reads CASSQGGGNGETQYF. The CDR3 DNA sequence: TGTGCCAGCAGCCAGGGCGGAGGGAACGGTGAGACCCAGTACTTC.

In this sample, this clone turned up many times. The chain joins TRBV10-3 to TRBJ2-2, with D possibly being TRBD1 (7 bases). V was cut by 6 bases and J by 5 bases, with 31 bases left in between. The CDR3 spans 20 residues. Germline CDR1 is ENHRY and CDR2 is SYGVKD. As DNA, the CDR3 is TGTGCCATCAGAGCGAGCGGTGGACAGGCCCGCCGAGGGAGGACCGGGGAGCTGTTTTTT. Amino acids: CAIRASGGQARRGRTGELFF.

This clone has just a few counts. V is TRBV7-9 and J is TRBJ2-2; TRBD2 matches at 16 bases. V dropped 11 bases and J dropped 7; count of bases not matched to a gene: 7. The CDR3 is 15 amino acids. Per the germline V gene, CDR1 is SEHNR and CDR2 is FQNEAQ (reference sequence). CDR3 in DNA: TGTGCCGGGACTAGCGGGAGGGCCCTCAACGGGGAGCTGTTTTTT. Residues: CAGTSGRALNGELFF.